The clone carrying this TCR beta chain was detected once. The antigen remains unidentified. Mismatch with germline at one junction end may stem from a read error. This sample was taken from a study of tumor-infiltrating lymphocytes in primary liver carcinoma. The study's findings and limits: Tumors had a significantly higher top-250-clone fraction than blood (p = 0.039).

With around 490 ng total RNA as template and a constant-region primer, TCR beta cDNA was made. Three nested multiplex PCR rounds, a slightly modified ARM-PCR method, built the TCR beta libraries. Rounds one and two of PCR, each of about 10 cycles, were primed with TRBV1-TRBV30 forward primers and a C-beta reverse primer. MiXCR was run by TCRdb on the multiplex PCR reads, yielding one entry per CDR3 protein. The data show 90,000 to 100,000 distinct CDR3 sequences, more than 60% seen once. Joint extraction of RNA and DNA used about 17-33 mg of bulk tissue that was unsorted. Histology found more than 80% viable tumor cells per sample. CDR1 is SGHAT, CDR2 FQNNGV, per germline. There are 13 residues in the CDR3.

Specimen: liver tumor tissue from sampling region 5. Subset: tumor region T5, tumor centre. The rearrangement links TRBV11-2 to TRBJ2-2, with TRBD2 as a possible D gene (5 bases). This clonotype was sampled from a woman aged 55-70 years with primary liver carcinoma and hepatitis B virus infection. In DNA form, the CDR3 reads TGTGCTAGCAACTTAAATAGGACTGGGGAGCTGTTTTTT. Protein sequence: CASNLNRTGELFF. Drawing the rest from reference TRBV11-2 and TRBJ2-2, the complete variable domain is EAGVAQSPRYKIIEKRQSVAFWCNPISGHATLYWYQQILGQGPKLLIQFQNNGVVDDSQLPKDRFSAERLKGVDSTLKIQPAKLEDSAVYLCASNLNRTGELFFGEGSRLTVL.